This TCR beta chain originates from a study of OX40 agonist ivuxolimab in advanced cancers. The wider study: Ivuxolimab doses were 0.01, 0.1, 0.3, 1.5, 3 or 10 mg/kg every 2 weeks.

Clones were sequenced by immunoSEQ multiplex PCR, and TCRdb holds only the in-frame ones, with some missing. The table has 52,000 or so clones, 85% seen once. The germline gives CDR1 LGHNT, CDR2 FRNRAP. This CDR3 has 13 amino acids. V lost 1 base, J lost 9 bases, and 2 bases stayed unmatched. The specimen was CD4+ or CD8+ T cells sorted from blood, collected in a trial of the OX40 agonist ivuxolimab. The source of this sequence is an adult with an advanced solid tumor such as melanoma, head and neck, liver or kidney cancer. The J gene is TRBJ2-1, the V gene TRBV12-5; 8 nucleotides align to TRBD1. The CDR3 DNA sequence: TGTGCTAGTGGTTTGGGACAGGGGTTTGAGCAGTTCTTC. Translation: CASGLGQGFEQFF.